A single sample gave rise to the 23 T cell receptor beta chains below, sequenced in a study of blood T cell repertoires in COVID-19. The method was immunoSEQ multiplex PCR; TCRdb's version includes in-frame clones alone and lacks a portion of them. The repertoire holds 90,000 to 120,000 clones, with about three quarters as singletons. Sequenced: peripheral blood. Source of these receptors: a man aged 65 to 79 with acute or convalescent COVID-19.

V and J are TRBV28 and TRBJ1-4; unclear D gene. The CDR3 totals 11 residues. V shed 6 bases and J shed 4 bases, with 3 bases lying between them. CDR1 and CDR2 from the germline V gene are MDHEN and SYDVKM. CDR3 amino acids: CASSLNEKLFF. The CDR3, as DNA: TGTGCCAGCAGCCTTAATGAAAAACTGTTTTTT.

V and J are TRBV24-1 and TRBJ1-2, with unresolved D. CDR3 length equals 14 residues. Trimming took off 0 bases at V and 5 bases at J, with 9 bases between the two ends. From germline, CDR1 is KGHDR and CDR2 SFDVKD. The CDR3 loop is CATSDLGHGYGYTF. CDR3 nucleotides: TGTGCCACCAGTGATTTGGGGCACGGATATGGCTACACCTTC.

This rearrangement joins TRBV19 to TRBJ2-3; 11 bases match TRBD2. Germline trimming cut 5 bases from V and 0 bases from J; bases unmatched to any gene: 4. Per the germline V gene, CDR1 is LNHDA and CDR2 is SQIVND (reference sequence). This CDR3 is 16 amino acids long. The CDR3 DNA reads TGTGCCAGTAGTGCCCGACTAGCGGGGAGCACAGATACGCAGTATTTT. This translates into CASSARLAGSTDTQYF.

The CDR3 reads CASSIDRSNYGYTF. The CDR3 coding sequence is TGTGCCAGTAGTATTGACAGATCTAACTATGGCTACACCTTC. The chain couples TRBV19 to TRBJ1-2, with a possible D match to TRBD1 (5 bases). V lost 3 bases to trimming and J lost 0 bases, with 8 bases between them. Germline V CDR1 and CDR2: LNHDA, SQIVND (reference sequence). The CDR3 consists of 14 residues.

The CDR3 DNA reads as TGTGCCAGCAGGGTACAGGGCGACGGCTACACCTTC. This sequence encodes CASRVQGDGYTF. This chain uses TRBV6-6 with TRBJ1-2; perhaps TRBD1 as D (6 bases). Germline CDR1 MNHNY, CDR2 SVGAGI (reference sequence). This CDR3 has 12 amino acids. Trimming stripped 6 bases from V and 8 bases from J, with 13 bases between.

This clone appeared a few times. V and J are TRBV24-1 and TRBJ2-7; 7 bases are shared with TRBD1. The V segment lost 8 bases and the J segment 3 bases; nucleotides outside the gene matches: 6. The CDR3 length is 13 residues. The V gene's germline CDR1 is KGHDR and CDR2 SFDVKD. CDR3 DNA: TGTGCCACCACGGGACAGCCCCTCTACGAGCAGTACTTC. Translation: CATTGQPLYEQYF.

CDR3 coding DNA: TGTGCCAGCTCACCGTTCGGACAGCTTAGCAATCAGCCCCAGCATTTT. Encoded protein: CASSPFGQLSNQPQHF. This chain connects TRBV18 to TRBJ1-5, with D perhaps matching TRBD1 (6 bases). The V and J ends lost 3 bases and 0 bases respectively, with 12 bases between them. The CDR3 consists of 16 residues. CDR1 and CDR2 (germline): KGHSH, LQKENI.

The V gene is TRBV21-1, the J gene TRBJ2-5; TRBD1 is the table's D call, not checked against the DNA. TRBV21-1 counts as a pseudogene. This CDR3 region has 15 residues. The CDR3 region is CASSPTGQRTETQYF. The CDR3 DNA follows: TGTGCCAGCAGCCCTACGGGACAGCGAACAGAGACCCAGTACTTC.

This clone was seen a few times. This sequence joins TRBV7-2 and TRBJ2-7; 8 bases agree with TRBD1. Germline CDR1 is SGHTA and CDR2 is FQGNSA. The V segment lost 4 bases and the J segment 2 bases; nucleotides outside the gene matches: 7. The CDR3 has 15 amino acids. The CDR3 sequence: CASSSMGTGTYEQYF. In DNA form, the CDR3 reads TGTGCCAGCAGCTCTATGGGGACAGGCACCTACGAGCAGTACTTC.

This clone was picked up a small number of times. The chain joins TRBV2 to TRBJ2-2; tentatively, D is TRBD2 (6 bases). V dropped 7 bases and J dropped 3 bases, with 24 bases sitting between them. This CDR3 has 18 amino acids. The V gene's germline CDR1 is SNHLY and CDR2 FYNNEI. The CDR3 DNA follows: TGTGCCAGCATCGGCCGGAAGGGAGGCCCCCGTTACACCGGGGAGCTGTTTTTT. It codes for CASIGRKGGPRYTGELFF.

The chain links TRBV5-1 to TRBJ1-4; no reliable D call. V lost 0 bases to trimming and J lost 12 bases, with 15 bases between them. CDR3 length equals 14 residues. Per the germline V gene, CDR1 is SGHRS and CDR2 is YFSETQ. CDR3: CASSLDPGRSELFF. The DNA for the CDR3 is TGCGCCAGCAGCTTGGATCCGGGTCGTTCTGAACTGTTTTTT. The full variable domain, in which reference TRBV5-1 and TRBJ1-4 provide the parts outside the CDR3, is KAGVTQTPRYLIKTRGQQVTLSCSPISGHRSVSWYQQTPGQGLQFLFEYFSETQRNKGNFPGRFSGRQFSNSRSEMNVSTLELGDSALYLCASSLDPGRSELFFGSGTQLSVL.

In this sample, this clone turned up a few times. The chain carries TRBV7-8 and TRBJ1-2, with D unclear. CDR3 length: 14 residues. CDR1 is SGHVS, CDR2 FQNEAQ, per germline. V shed 2 bases and J shed 0 bases, with 7 bases lying between them. CDR3 region: CASSLPQANYGYTF. The DNA of the CDR3 is TGTGCCAGCAGCTTACCCCAGGCTAACTATGGCTACACCTTC. The full variable domain, its missing parts supplied by reference TRBV7-8 and TRBJ1-2, is GAGVSQSPRYKVAKRGQDVALRCDPISGHVSLFWYQQALGQGPEFLTYFQNEAQLDKSGLPSDRFFAERPEGSVSTLKIQRTQQEDSAVYLCASSLPQANYGYTFGSGTRLTVV.

A few counts support this clone. V and J are TRBV5-1 and TRBJ1-1, with TRBD1 as a possible D gene (5 bases). This CDR3 has 16 amino acids. V shed 1 base and J shed 1 base, with 14 bases lying between them. Per germline, CDR1 SGHRS and CDR2 YFSETQ. CDR3 DNA sequence: TGCGCCAGCAGCTTGACAGGCCTTGGGGCGAACACTGAAGCTTTCTTT. Its protein is CASSLTGLGANTEAFF.

This clone was counted once. The V call is TRBV6-5, the J call TRBJ2-2; 7 nucleotides match TRBD1. The CDR3 covers 14 residues. With V trimmed by 5 bases and J by 6 bases, 6 bases remained unmatched. CDR1 and CDR2 from the germline V gene are MNHEY and SVGAGI. CDR3 protein: CASSLTGSSGELFF. CDR3 DNA: TGTGCCAGCAGTCTGACAGGGTCGTCCGGGGAGCTGTTTTTT.

The chain recombines TRBV18 with TRBJ2-7; TRBD1 matches at 10 bases. In germline, CDR1 is KGHSH, CDR2 LQKENI. V shed 5 bases and J 3 bases; nucleotides not matched to a gene: 7. The CDR3 totals 15 residues. The CDR3 sequence: CASSVTGTGVYEQYF. CDR3 coding DNA: TGTGCCAGCTCAGTCACCGGGACAGGGGTCTACGAGCAGTACTTC.

The V and J genes are TRBV9 and TRBJ1-5, with 7 bases that match TRBD1. The V segment lost 0 bases and the J segment 5 bases; nucleotides outside the gene matches: 8. In germline, CDR1 is SGDLS, CDR2 YYNGEE. The CDR3 has 16 amino acids. CDR3 coding DNA: TGTGCCAGCAGCGTAGGAGGAGGGACAGCTGATCAGCCCCAGCATTTT. As protein: CASSVGGGTADQPQHF.

The rearrangement joins TRBV18 to TRBJ2-1; no reliable D call. V shed 3 bases and J shed 2 bases, with 11 bases lying between them. The germline CDR1 and CDR2 sequences are KGHSH and LQKENI. The CDR3 is made up of 15 amino acids. The CDR3: CASSPSGTPYNEQFF. The DNA of the CDR3 is TGTGCCAGCTCACCCTCAGGTACCCCCTACAATGAGCAGTTCTTC.

The chain employs TRBV10-3 and TRBJ2-7; D remains ambiguous. There are 11 residues in the CDR3. Trimming left V 2 bases short and J 7 bases short, with 6 bases between. Per the germline V gene, CDR1 is ENHRY and CDR2 is SYGVKD. The CDR3 DNA follows: TGTGCCATCAGTGAGCTTCAGGAGCAGTACTTC. This sequence encodes CAISELQEQYF.

CDR3 sequence: CASSPPGGWNTEAFF. The CDR3 nucleotides read TGTGCCAGCTCACCCCCAGGGGGCTGGAACACTGAAGCTTTCTTT. The chain employs TRBV18 and TRBJ1-1; 8 bases are a match to TRBD1. V trimming: 3 bases; J trimming: 1 base; junction bases outside the gene matches: 4. This CDR3 is built from 15 residues. CDR1 KGHSH and CDR2 LQKENI come from the germline V gene.

This clone was detected once. V and J are TRBV7-2 and TRBJ2-7; 10 positions agree with TRBD2. This CDR3 spans 18 amino acids. After removal of 1 base from V and 4 bases from J, the junction contained 13 bases not matched to a gene. Germline CDR1 is SGHTA and CDR2 is FQGNSA. The CDR3 bases are TGTGCCAGCAGCTTAGGGGCTAGCGGGGGCCTAATACTGTACGAGCAGTACTTC. Translating it yields CASSLGASGGLILYEQYF.

This clone was seen just once. The chain links TRBV27 to TRBJ2-6, with 10 bases lining up with TRBD2. The germline V gene has CDR1 MNHEY and CDR2 SMNVEV (reference sequence). The CDR3 extends over 18 amino acids. After removal of 5 bases from V and 2 bases from J, the junction contained 9 bases not matched to a gene. The CDR3 spells CASSTLPGTSAGANVLTF. As DNA, the CDR3 is TGTGCCAGCAGTACCCTCCCCGGGACTAGCGCTGGGGCCAACGTCCTGACTTTC.

This clone was detected ten times or more. CDR3 residues: CASSQDRGQTQYF. In nucleotides, the CDR3 is TGTGCCAGCAGCCAAGACAGGGGGCAGACCCAGTACTTC. The chain combines TRBV4-2 with TRBJ2-5; 8 bases align to TRBD1. From germline, CDR1 is LGHNA and CDR2 YNFKEQ. CDR3 length: 13 amino acids. V dropped 0 bases and J dropped 6; count of bases not matched to a gene: 0.

The chain recombines TRBV2 with TRBJ1-1; the D gene is possibly TRBD1 (6 bases). The germline V and J ends were trimmed by 6 bases and 4 bases, with 12 bases remaining between them. The germline gives CDR1 SNHLY, CDR2 FYNNEI. The CDR3 runs 13 residues. The CDR3 loop reads CASSSGVGTEAFF. CDR3 DNA sequence: TGTGCCAGCAGCTCAGGGGTGGGCACTGAAGCTTTCTTT.